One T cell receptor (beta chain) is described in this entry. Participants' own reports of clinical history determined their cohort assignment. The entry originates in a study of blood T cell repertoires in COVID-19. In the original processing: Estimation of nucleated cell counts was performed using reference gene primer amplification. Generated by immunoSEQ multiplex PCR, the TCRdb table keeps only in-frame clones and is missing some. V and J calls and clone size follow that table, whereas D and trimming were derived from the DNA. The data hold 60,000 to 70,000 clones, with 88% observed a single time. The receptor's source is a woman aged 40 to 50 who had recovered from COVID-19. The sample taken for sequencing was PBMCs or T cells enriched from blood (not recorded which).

CDR3 nucleotides: TGTGCCAGCAGACCTGCAGGCTCCTCTGGAAACACCATATATTTT. Protein product: CASRPAGSSGNTIYF. The chain employs TRBV6-2 or TRBV6-3 and TRBJ1-3; D remains ambiguous. This CDR3 has 15 residues. V was pared by 6 bases and J by 0 bases, with 12 bases between. CDR1 MNHEY and CDR2 SVGEGT come from the germline V gene.